The 18 T cell receptor beta chains reported below all come from one sample, sequenced in a study of blood T cell repertoires in COVID-19. The assay was immunoSEQ multiplex PCR, and TCRdb's table has in-frame clones only and misses some. The sample has 250,000 to 350,000 clones; around 85% are singletons. Sequenced: peripheral blood. The source of these receptors is a woman between 50 and 59 years old with active or convalescent COVID-19.

CDR3 residues: CASGFLAGGTDTQYF. The CDR3 bases are TGTGCCAGCGGATTTCTAGCGGGAGGCACAGATACGCAGTATTTT. The chain is built from TRBV5-6 and TRBJ2-3; 10 bases line up with TRBD2. The V and J ends lost 7 bases and 1 base, in that order; junction bases with no gene match: 6. The CDR3 totals 15 residues. Per germline, CDR1 SGHDT and CDR2 YYEEEE.

The V gene is TRBV15, the J gene TRBJ1-1, with no clear D. The CDR3 runs 15 residues. Germline CDR1 is LNHNV and CDR2 is YYDKDF (reference sequence). V was pared by 0 bases and J by 4 bases, with 12 bases between. CDR3: CATSRDRFTTTEAFF. CDR3 sequence (DNA): TGTGCCACCAGCAGAGATCGGTTTACCACCACTGAAGCTTTCTTT.

This chain connects TRBV9 to TRBJ2-2, with D perhaps matching TRBD2 (6 bases). Germline loops: CDR1 SGDLS, CDR2 YYNGEE. The germline V and J ends were trimmed by 4 bases and 6 bases, with 13 bases remaining between them. This CDR3 has 14 residues. The DNA of the CDR3 is TGTGCCAGCAGCCTAGGGACTCCGCCCGGGGAGCTGTTTTTT. It encodes CASSLGTPPGELFF. Full variable domain (outside the CDR3, taken from reference TRBV9 and TRBJ2-2): DSGVTQTPKHLITATGQRVTLRCSPRSGDLSVYWYQQSLDQGLQFLIQYYNGEERAKGNILERFSAQQFPDLHSELNLSSLELGDSALYFCASSLGTPPGELFFGEGSRLTVL.

The chain uses TRBV5-1 and TRBJ2-3; D remains unclear. The CDR3 sequence is 14 residues long. The ends were cut back, 0 bases at V and 3 bases at J, with 8 bases in the middle. Germline V gene lookup returns CDR1 SGHRS and CDR2 YFSETQ. As DNA, the CDR3 is TGCGCCAGCAGCTTGGACTTCGTGACAGATACGCAGTATTTT. It encodes CASSLDFVTDTQYF.

As for this clone: Germline and junction disagree at one end, which may indicate a read error. The gene calls are TRBV15 and TRBJ2-5, with D possibly TRBD2 on 6 matching bases. Germline V gives CDR1 LNHNV, CDR2 YYDKDF (reference sequence). CDR3 size: 15 residues. The CDR3 DNA follows: TGTGCCACCAGCAGAGATCGGGGACTCCAAGGGACCCAGTACTTC. It is translated as CATSRDRGLQGTQYF.

V usage is TRBV19 and J usage is TRBJ2-3; 8 positions match TRBD2. Germline values: CDR1 LNHDA, CDR2 SQIVND (reference sequence). The V and J ends lost 4 bases and 3 bases, in that order; junction bases with no gene match: 21. There are 20 residues in the CDR3. The CDR3 coding sequence is TGTGCCAGTAGTACCGCCCGGGGCGGGAGGATCTCCGTATTAACAGATACGCAGTATTTT. This sequence encodes CASSTARGGRISVLTDTQYF.

There are a few counts of this clone. This chain joins TRBV19 and TRBJ2-7; a weak D match, TRBD1 (6 bases). Between the trimmed V and J ends, which lost 6 bases and 6 bases, there was a span of 24 bases. Germline V gene sequence: CDR1 LNHDA, CDR2 SQIVND (reference sequence). The CDR3 length is 16 residues. The DNA of the CDR3 is TGTGCCAGTAGCCGATCGACAGGCGTCGGAGCCTCCGAGCAGTACTTC. Its translation: CASSRSTGVGASEQYF.

J is TRBJ1-1 and V is TRBV12-3 or TRBV12-4, with D perhaps TRBD1 (6 bases). The V end was cut by 9 bases, the J end by 6 bases, with 17 bases between. The CDR3 runs 13 residues. Here the CDR3 DNA reads TGTGCCAGTCGCCGGGGGGCGGTTGCTGAAGCTTTCTTT. Translating it yields CASRRGAVAEAFF.

This chain uses TRBV2 with TRBJ2-2; D remains ambiguous. CDR1 is SNHLY, CDR2 FYNNEI, per germline. The CDR3 has 15 amino acids. Trimming removed 7 bases at V and 6 bases at J, with 18 bases between. The DNA of the CDR3 is TGTGCCAGCACCCTCCTGGCTTCACAGTCCGGGGAGCTGTTTTTT. It is translated as CASTLLASQSGELFF.

The V call is TRBV7-9, the J call TRBJ2-1, with 7 bases that match TRBD2. CDR1 is SEHNR and CDR2 is FQNEAQ in the germline V gene (reference sequence). The junction had 11 bases not matched to a gene; V was cut back by 5 bases and J by 7 bases. This CDR3 spans 15 amino acids. The CDR3 reads CASSDRTRGENEQFF. The DNA for the CDR3 is TGTGCCAGCAGCGATCGGACTAGAGGGGAGAATGAGCAGTTCTTC. Using reference TRBV7-9 and TRBJ2-1 for the parts outside the CDR3, the full variable domain is DTGVSQNPRHKITKRGQNVTFRCDPISEHNRLYWYRQTLGQGPEFLTYFQNEAQLEKSRLLSDRFSAERPKGSFSTLEIQRTEQGDSAMYLCASSDRTRGENEQFFGPGTRLTVL.

V usage is TRBV5-3 and J usage is TRBJ1-4; 8 nucleotides match TRBD1. TRBV5-3 is given ORF status, its function remaining uncertain. The trim removed 4 bases at V and 3 bases at J, leaving 8 bases unmatched. CDR3 length: 16 amino acids. CDR3 coding DNA: TGTGCCAGAAGCAGTCGCAGGGGGCGGGCTAATGAAAAACTGTTTTTT. The encoded protein is CARSSRRGRANEKLFF.

The chain is built from TRBV10-3 and TRBJ2-5; TRBD2 is a possible D gene (5 bases). This CDR3 contains 15 residues. Germline assignment: CDR1 ENHRY and CDR2 SYGVKD. The V gene lost 5 bases and the J gene lost 0 bases, with 13 bases spanning the gap. The CDR3 DNA reads as TGTGCCATCAGTAGTTGGGAGTTGGACCAAGAGACCCAGTACTTC. It encodes CAISSWELDQETQYF.

This clone turned up a few times. The gene calls are TRBV2 and TRBJ2-6; D ambiguous. CDR1 and CDR2 (germline): SNHLY, FYNNEI. This CDR3 has 14 amino acids. With 7 bases removed from V and 1 base from J, the gap between germline ends came to 8 bases. The CDR3 here is CASKIESGANVLTF. The CDR3 DNA sequence: TGTGCCAGCAAGATAGAGTCTGGGGCCAACGTCCTGACTTTC.

This rearrangement joins TRBV27 to TRBJ2-2; TRBD2 is a possible D gene (6 bases). Germline CDR1 MNHEY, CDR2 SMNVEV (reference sequence). The CDR3 extends over 17 amino acids. The V gene lost 5 bases and the J gene lost 0 bases, with 16 bases spanning the gap. CDR3 sequence: CASSPGRWGANTGELFF. In DNA form, the CDR3 reads TGTGCCAGCAGTCCAGGCCGTTGGGGGGCGAACACCGGGGAGCTGTTTTTT.

This sequence joins TRBV4-2 and TRBJ2-2, with 11 bases fitting TRBD2. This CDR3 is 17 amino acids long. Germline V gene lookup returns CDR1 LGHNA and CDR2 YNFKEQ. V lost 1 base, J lost 5 bases, and 6 bases stayed unmatched. The CDR3, as DNA: TGTGCCAGCAGCCAAGGTCTAGCGGGAGGACTTACCGGGGAGCTGTTTTTT. Translating gives CASSQGLAGGLTGELFF.

V gene TRBV7-6 combines with J gene TRBJ1-6; D remains unclear. Trimming left V 6 bases short and J 0 bases short, with 9 bases between. The CDR3 contains 15 residues. From germline, CDR1 is SGHVS and CDR2 FNYEAQ. The CDR3 DNA reads TGTGCCAGCAGTCCACAGAGCTCCTATAATTCACCCCTCCACTTT. Translating gives CASSPQSSYNSPLHF. The full variable domain, completed using reference TRBV7-6 and TRBJ1-6, is GAGVSQSPRYKVTKRGQDVALRCDPISGHVSLYWYRQALGQGPEFLTYFNYEAQQDKSGLPNDRFSAERPEGSISTLTIQRTEQRDSAMYRCASSPQSSYNSPLHFGNGTRLTVT.

This clone was picked up a small number of times. The genes are TRBV9 and TRBJ2-3, with 12 positions matching TRBD2. The germline V gene has CDR1 SGDLS and CDR2 YYNGEE. V was clipped by 3 bases and J by 5 bases; unmatched bases: 10. The CDR3 covers 17 residues. This CDR3 reads CASSGEKTSGRIDTQYF. In DNA form, the CDR3 reads TGTGCCAGCAGCGGAGAAAAGACTAGCGGGAGAATAGATACGCAGTATTTT.

The V call is TRBV25-1, the J call TRBJ2-3, with D perhaps TRBD2 (5 bases). The CDR3 is 17 amino acids. The V gene lost 9 bases and the J gene lost 3 bases, with 25 bases spanning the gap. The V gene's germline CDR1 is MGHDK and CDR2 SYGVNS. CDR3 loop: CARVSNPGFRWTDTQYF. In DNA form, the CDR3 reads TGTGCCAGAGTATCAAACCCGGGGTTTCGTTGGACAGATACGCAGTATTTT. The whole variable domain, filled in from reference TRBV25-1 and TRBJ2-3, reads EADIYQTPRYLVIGTGKKITLECSQTMGHDKMYWYQQDPGMELHLIHYSYGVNSTEKGDLSSESTVSRIRTEHFPLTLESARPSHTSQYLCARVSNPGFRWTDTQYFGPGTRLTVL.